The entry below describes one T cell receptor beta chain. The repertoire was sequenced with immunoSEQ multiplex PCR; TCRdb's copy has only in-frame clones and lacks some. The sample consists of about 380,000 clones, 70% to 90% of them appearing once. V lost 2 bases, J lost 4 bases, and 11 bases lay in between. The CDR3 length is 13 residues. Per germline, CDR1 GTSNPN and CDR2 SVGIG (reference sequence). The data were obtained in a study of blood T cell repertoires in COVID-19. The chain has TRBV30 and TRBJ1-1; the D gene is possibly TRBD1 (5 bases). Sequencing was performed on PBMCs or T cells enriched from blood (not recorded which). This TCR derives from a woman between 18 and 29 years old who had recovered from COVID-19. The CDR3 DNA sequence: TGTGCCTGGAGTATGGGGCTAGGCACTGAAGCTTTCTTT. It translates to CAWSMGLGTEAFF.